What follows are 9 T cell receptor beta chains derived from one specimen sequenced in a study of T cell responses to AZD1222 COVID-19 vaccine. The method was immunoSEQ multiplex PCR; TCRdb's version includes in-frame clones alone and lacks a portion of them. The profile covers some 60,000 clones, with 60% to 85% appearing a single time and roughly 3.6% taken by the ten largest. Sequencing was performed on peripheral blood, taken 28 days after the second AZD1222 dose. These receptors were obtained from an adult who received the AZD1222 COVID-19 vaccine.

The V gene is TRBV7-2, the J gene TRBJ2-7, with 7 bases that match TRBD1. Germline CDR1 is SGHTA and CDR2 is FQGNSA. This CDR3 spans 14 amino acids. V lost 5 bases and J lost 2; bases outside the gene matches: 6. The CDR3: CASSPDTGAYEQYF. The CDR3 DNA reads as TGTGCCAGCAGCCCCGACACAGGGGCCTACGAGCAGTACTTC.

This clone was seen a single time. The chain has TRBV6-6 and TRBJ1-5; D might be TRBD1 (5 bases). Trimming took off 11 bases at V and 3 bases at J, with 17 bases between the two ends. From germline, CDR1 is MNHNY and CDR2 SVGAGI (reference sequence). This CDR3 region has 14 residues. The CDR3, as DNA: TGTGCCTCCGAGGGGAGCTACCACAATCAGCCCCAGCATTTT. It yields the protein CASEGSYHNQPQHF.

The V call is TRBV6-5, the J call TRBJ2-7; D is possibly TRBD1 (6 bases). The germline V and J ends were trimmed by 2 bases and 5 bases, with 13 bases remaining between them. This CDR3 region has 14 residues. Germline assignment: CDR1 MNHEY and CDR2 SVGAGI. For the CDR3, the DNA is TGTGCCAGCAGTTACAGCTGGCAGGGGAACGAGCAGTACTTC. This sequence encodes CASSYSWQGNEQYF.

The gene calls are TRBV21-1 and TRBJ1-5; TRBD1, the D gene given by the table, was not confirmed from the DNA. TRBV21-1 is a known pseudogene. This CDR3 comprises 15 residues. In DNA, the CDR3 is TGTGCCAGCATCCCGCACAGGGCTTTGGGTCAGCCCCAGCATTTT. Translated: CASIPHRALGQPQHF.

This chain joins TRBV19 and TRBJ1-5; D is possibly TRBD1 (5 bases). The CDR3 spans 15 residues. Trimming pared 7 bases from V and 0 bases from J, leaving 13 bases between. Germline CDR1 and CDR2: LNHDA and SQIVND (reference sequence). CDR3 loop: CASNADSYSNQPQHF. Written as DNA, the CDR3 is TGTGCCAGTAATGCCGACAGCTATAGCAATCAGCCCCAGCATTTT.

V gene TRBV2 combines with J gene TRBJ2-4; 8 bases line up with TRBD1. The J segment lost 8 bases and the V segment lost 6 bases, leaving 12 bases of the junction unmatched. Germline CDR1 is SNHLY and CDR2 is FYNNEI. This CDR3 has 15 amino acids. This chain's CDR3 is CASSRDRPSLDIQYF. For the CDR3, the DNA is TGTGCCAGCAGCCGGGACAGGCCGTCTTTAGACATTCAGTACTTC.

The V gene is TRBV6-2 or TRBV6-3, the J gene TRBJ1-2, with D possibly matching TRBD1 (6 bases). This CDR3 is built from 16 residues. The V gene's germline CDR1 is MNHEY and CDR2 SVGEGT. V dropped 0 bases and J dropped 2 bases, with 13 bases sitting between them. The DNA of the CDR3 is TGTGCCAGCAGTTACTCGCAGGCCAGGGGCAACTATGGCTACACCTTC. It codes for CASSYSQARGNYGYTF.

CDR3 loop: CASSRDMNTEAFF. The CDR3 nucleotides read TGTGCCAGCAGCAGGGACATGAACACTGAAGCTTTCTTT. The chain couples TRBV6-4 to TRBJ1-1; D perhaps matches TRBD1 (6 bases). Trimming pared 6 bases from V and 0 bases from J, leaving 8 bases between. CDR3 length equals 13 residues. CDR1 and CDR2 from the germline V gene are MRHNA and SNTAGT.

This clone occurred a few times. The chain joins TRBV7-2 to TRBJ1-6; D is unresolved. The germline V and J ends were trimmed by 1 base and 9 bases, with 4 bases remaining between them. This CDR3 spans 12 amino acids. Germline V gives CDR1 SGHTA, CDR2 FQGNSA. The CDR3 protein is CASSLGASPLHF. In nucleotides, the CDR3 is TGTGCCAGCAGCTTAGGCGCTTCACCCCTCCACTTT.